The sequence of this T cell receptor (beta chain) was determined in a study of T-cell memory formation after mild COVID-19. Broader study findings: Pre-infection memory contained some responding clones, which suggested that cross-reactive memory had joined. Mainly in CM and EM were contracting CD4+ clones; CD8+ were in EMRA.

TCRdb passed the 5' RACE reads through MiXCR, listing each CDR3 protein once. Counted here are around 13,000 distinct CDR3 sequences, roughly 17% occurring once; the ten biggest clones make up less than 75%. This clonotype has at least ten counts. Antigen unknown. Germline assignment: CDR1 SGHRS and CDR2 YFSETQ. Unmatched junction bases numbered 6, after V lost 3 bases and J lost 4 bases. There are 16 residues in the CDR3. The rearrangement uses TRBV5-1 and TRBJ2-1, with 11 bases aligning to TRBD2. This clonotype originated in a man younger than 35 who had mild COVID-19 (a few samples of this study predate the infection). Cell type and time point are not known. The specimen sequenced was PBMCs or a T cell subset sorted from them (not recorded which). The CDR3 sequence: CASSYPGLAAYNEQFF. The CDR3 DNA reads TGCGCCAGCAGCTACCCGGGACTAGCGGCATACAATGAGCAGTTCTTC.